What follows are 28 T cell receptor beta chains derived from one specimen sequenced in a study of blood T cell repertoires in COVID-19. The table came from immunoSEQ multiplex PCR; TCRdb's copy has only in-frame clones and leaves some out. The data contain more than 85,000 clones, about four fifths of them singletons. The sample comprised peripheral blood. All receptors come from a man at least 80 years old with acute or convalescent COVID-19.

The chain links TRBV12-3 or TRBV12-4 to TRBJ1-2, with D possibly TRBD1 on 5 matching bases. The V gene lost 5 bases and the J gene lost 8 bases, with 15 bases spanning the gap. The CDR3 is 13 residues long. The CDR3 nucleotides are TGTGCCAGCAGTCAACAGGTATCAACGGGCTACACCTTC. It codes for CASSQQVSTGYTF.

The rearrangement links TRBV6-6 to TRBJ1-5; TRBD1 matches 7 bases. Germline V gene sequence: CDR1 MNHNY, CDR2 SVGAGI (reference sequence). This CDR3 has 12 amino acids. After removal of 6 bases from V and 6 bases from J, the junction contained 2 bases not matched to a gene. The CDR3 nucleotides read TGTGCCAGCAGAACAGGGGCTCAGCCCCAGCATTTT. It specifies CASRTGAQPQHF.

The genes are TRBV18 and TRBJ2-4, with 7 nucleotides matching TRBD1. The V and J ends lost 2 bases and 8 bases, in that order; junction bases with no gene match: 9. The CDR3 has 15 residues. The germline V gene has CDR1 KGHSH and CDR2 LQKENI. This CDR3 reads CASSPERQGFDIQYF. The CDR3 DNA sequence: TGTGCCAGCTCACCAGAGCGACAGGGTTTTGACATTCAGTACTTC. The full variable domain, rest sourced from reference TRBV18 and TRBJ2-4, is NAGVMQNPRHLVRRRGQEARLRCSPMKGHSHVYWYRQLPEEGLKFMVYLQKENIIDESGMPKERFSAEFPKEGPSILRIQQVVRGDSAAYFCASSPERQGFDIQYFGAGTRLSVL.

Comment on this clone: One end of the junction fails to match germline, which may point to a read error. The rearrangement uses TRBV2 and TRBJ2-3; TRBD2 might be the D (5 bases). The CDR3 is 14 residues long. CDR1 is SNHLY and CDR2 is FYNNEI in the germline V gene. The CDR3 loop reads CPSSSVLSTDTQYF. The CDR3 DNA reads TGTCCCAGCAGTAGCGTCCTAAGCACAGATACGCAGTATTTT.

This chain connects TRBV3-1 (or the pseudogene TRBV3-2) to TRBJ2-3, with 9 positions matching TRBD1. From germline, CDR1 is LGHDT and CDR2 YNNKEL (reference sequence). CDR3 size: 17 residues. V trimming: 4 bases; J trimming: 1 base; junction bases outside the gene matches: 9. The CDR3 DNA reads as TGTGCCAGCAGCCGGCAAAACAGGGGGCGCCGCACAGATACGCAGTATTTT. Translation gives CASSRQNRGRRTDTQYF.

The chain has TRBV24-1 and TRBJ2-1; 10 positions agree with TRBD2. Trimming at V came to 6 bases and at J to 4 bases, leaving 5 bases not matched to a gene. The CDR3 extends over 15 amino acids. Germline CDR1 is KGHDR and CDR2 is SFDVKD. The CDR3 spells CATSLAGAGYNEQFF. Written as DNA, the CDR3 is TGTGCCACCAGTCTAGCGGGAGCTGGGTACAATGAGCAGTTCTTC.

The CDR3 DNA is TGTGCCAGCTCACCGGGGGCCAGCTCTGGAAACACCATATATTTT. Translating gives CASSPGASSGNTIYF. This chain connects TRBV18 to TRBJ1-3, with D perhaps TRBD1 (6 bases). The germline V and J ends were trimmed by 3 bases and 0 bases, with 9 bases remaining between them. Germline assignment: CDR1 KGHSH and CDR2 LQKENI. CDR3 length: 15 amino acids.

The gene calls are TRBV5-4 and TRBJ2-1; 8 bases map to TRBD1. V trimming: 2 bases; J trimming: 7 bases; junction bases outside the gene matches: 17. The CDR3 totals 18 residues. Germline V gene data show CDR1 as SGHNT and CDR2 as YYREEE (reference sequence). CDR3 protein: CASSFPRTGMSGDNEQFF. The CDR3 DNA is TGTGCCAGCAGCTTTCCAAGGACAGGGATGTCAGGGGATAATGAGCAGTTCTTC.

The gene calls are TRBV29-1 and TRBJ1-1; D is perhaps TRBD1 (5 bases). CDR1 is SQVTM, CDR2 ANQGSEA, per germline. The V end was cut by 2 bases, the J end by 0 bases, with 7 bases between. There are 13 residues in the CDR3. CDR3 sequence (DNA): TGCAGCGTTGAACAGGGTCTGAACACTGAAGCTTTCTTT. It codes for CSVEQGLNTEAFF.

This clone was detected many times. The chain combines TRBV30 with TRBJ1-3; D not certain. Per the germline V gene, CDR1 is GTSNPN and CDR2 is SVGIG (reference sequence). Trimming pared 6 bases from V and 1 base from J, leaving 16 bases between. The CDR3 is made up of 15 amino acids. The CDR3 DNA is TGTGCCTGCCCCGGAGTTACGGGTTCTGGAAACACCATATATTTT. This encodes CACPGVTGSGNTIYF.

This clone was detected a few times. This chain uses TRBV6-5 with TRBJ1-2; D gene unclear. The CDR3 length is 14 residues. CDR1 is MNHEY, CDR2 SVGAGI, per germline. The germline V and J ends were trimmed by 4 bases and 7 bases, with 16 bases remaining between them. The CDR3 DNA reads TGTGCCAGCAGTTCGGCAGGTTTCGAGGGTGGCTACACCTTC. Encoded protein: CASSSAGFEGGYTF.

This chain uses TRBV7-6 with TRBJ1-3; 9 bases agree with TRBD1. The junction had 9 bases not matched to a gene; V was cut back by 2 bases and J by 4 bases. The germline CDR1 and CDR2 sequences are SGHVS and FNYEAQ. This CDR3 comprises 17 residues. The CDR3: CASSLRSGQGSGNTIYF. DNA of the CDR3: TGTGCCAGCAGCTTAAGATCCGGACAGGGGTCAGGAAACACCATATATTTT.

The gene calls are TRBV28 and TRBJ1-4; the D is unclear. Between the trimmed V and J ends, which lost 6 bases and 2 bases, there was a span of 7 bases. This CDR3 contains 13 residues. The germline gives CDR1 MDHEN, CDR2 SYDVKM. The CDR3, as DNA: TGTGCCAGCAGCTCCGGGACTAATGAAAAACTGTTTTTT. Amino acids: CASSSGTNEKLFF.

CDR3 DNA: TGCGCCAGCAGCTTGGGCCACAGGGATGGCGGGGAGCTGTTTTTT. Translation gives CASSLGHRDGGELFF. The chain uses TRBV5-1 and TRBJ2-2; a weak D match, TRBD1 (6 bases). This CDR3 has 15 amino acids. V was cut by 0 bases and J by 7 bases, with 13 bases left in between. Looked up from germline, CDR1 is SGHRS and CDR2 is YFSETQ. Full variable domain (remainder filled in from reference TRBV5-1 and TRBJ2-2): KAGVTQTPRYLIKTRGQQVTLSCSPISGHRSVSWYQQTPGQGLQFLFEYFSETQRNKGNFPGRFSGRQFSNSRSEMNVSTLELGDSALYLCASSLGHRDGGELFFGEGSRLTVL.

The chain employs TRBV7-3 and TRBJ2-1; D ambiguous. The CDR3 covers 15 residues. The germline CDR1 and CDR2 sequences are SGHTA and FQGTGA. V was clipped by 2 bases and J by 0 bases, with 8 bases between them. Here the CDR3 reads CASSLSASSYNEQFF. The DNA for the CDR3 is TGTGCCAGCAGCTTATCAGCGAGCTCCTACAATGAGCAGTTCTTC.

The chain is built from TRBV18 and TRBJ1-3; TRBD1 is a possible D gene (6 bases). The CDR3 is made up of 15 amino acids. From germline, CDR1 is KGHSH and CDR2 LQKENI. The germline V and J ends were trimmed by 2 bases and 2 bases, with 10 bases remaining between them. CDR3 in amino acids: CASSPVDSAGNTIYF. For the CDR3, the DNA is TGTGCCAGCTCACCAGTGGACAGCGCTGGAAACACCATATATTTT.

The V and J genes are TRBV5-5 and TRBJ1-5; D unresolved. Trimming left V 0 bases short and J 6 bases short, with 4 bases between. There are 12 residues in the CDR3. CDR1 is SGHKS, CDR2 YYEKEE, per germline (reference sequence). CDR3 sequence reads: CASSLEAQPQHF. CDR3 nucleotides: TGTGCCAGCAGCTTGGAAGCTCAGCCCCAGCATTTT.

The genes are TRBV5-8 and TRBJ1-3; D possibly corresponds to TRBD1 (5 bases). The V end lost 1 base, the J end lost 1 base, and 9 bases lay between the germline ends. Germline V gene sequence: CDR1 SGHTS, CDR2 YDEGEE. The CDR3 runs 15 residues. CDR3 amino acids: CASSLFGGSGNTIYF. CDR3 bases: TGTGCCAGCAGCTTGTTTGGGGGGTCTGGAAACACCATATATTTT.

In its sample, this clone was seen once. This sample includes further DNA sequences coding for the same CDR3. The genes are TRBV7-3 and TRBJ2-3, with TRBD2 identical over 7 bases. With V trimmed by 3 bases and J by 4 bases, 4 bases remained unmatched. Germline V gives CDR1 SGHTA, CDR2 FQGTGA. This CDR3 contains 14 residues. The CDR3 loop reads CASSFGGSSDTQYF. DNA for the CDR3: TGTGCCAGCAGCTTCGGCGGGAGCTCAGATACGCAGTATTTT.

This clone showed up just once. The chain has TRBV7-9 and TRBJ2-5; tentative D call: TRBD2 (5 bases). The germline V gene encodes CDR1 SEHNR and CDR2 FQNEAQ (reference sequence). The CDR3 is 14 amino acids. V lost 2 bases and J 1 base, leaving 8 bases between the germline ends. CDR3 in DNA: TGTGCCAGCAGCTTACAGCGGATCCAAGAGACCCAGTACTTC. Amino acid sequence: CASSLQRIQETQYF.

This sequence joins TRBV3-1 (or the pseudogene TRBV3-2) and TRBJ2-1, with 8 positions matching TRBD1. V shed 4 bases and J 2 bases; nucleotides not matched to a gene: 4. CDR1 is LGHDT and CDR2 is YNNKEL in the germline V gene (reference sequence). The CDR3 has 15 residues. The CDR3 sequence: CASSPRQGTYNEQFF. CDR3 in DNA: TGTGCCAGCAGCCCGCGACAGGGGACCTACAATGAGCAGTTCTTC.

The V call is TRBV28, the J call TRBJ2-5; TRBD1 agrees at 11 bases. Germline lookup yields CDR1 MDHEN and CDR2 SYDVKM. CDR3 length: 16 residues. V dropped 8 bases and J dropped 2; count of bases not matched to a gene: 10. The CDR3 sequence: CASLTPGQGGQETQYF. In DNA form, the CDR3 reads TGTGCCAGCCTTACACCGGGACAGGGGGGTCAAGAGACCCAGTACTTC. Supplemented by reference TRBV28 and TRBJ2-5, the full variable domain reads DVKVTQSSRYLVKRTGEKVFLECVQDMDHENMFWYRQDPGLGLRLIYFSYDVKMKEKGDIPEGYSVSREKKERFSLILESASTNQTSMYLCASLTPGQGGQETQYFGPGTRLLVL.

The V gene is TRBV28, the J gene TRBJ1-2, with a tentative D call TRBD1 (5 bases). CDR1 and CDR2 (germline): MDHEN, SYDVKM. V was clipped by 6 bases and J by 7 bases, with 24 bases between them. The CDR3 totals 16 residues. The CDR3 sequence is CASSPLFRGRGGGYTF. DNA for the CDR3: TGTGCCAGCAGCCCCCTTTTCCGCGGCCGGGGGGGTGGCTACACCTTC.

The V and J genes are TRBV20-1 and TRBJ1-2, with D unclear. Deletions cut 6 bases from V and 4 bases from J, with 6 bases between. The CDR3 contains 10 residues. The germline CDR1 and CDR2 sequences are DFQATT and SNEGSKA (reference sequence). CDR3 nucleotides: TGCAGTGCCCCCCTCTATGGCTACACCTTC. Translating gives CSAPLYGYTF.

This clone was seen repeatedly, ten times or more. The chain carries TRBV19 and TRBJ1-5; no definite D call. There are 12 residues in the CDR3. Germline V gene lookup returns CDR1 LNHDA and CDR2 SQIVND (reference sequence). Trimming cost V 3 bases and J 7 bases, with 7 bases left between them. This chain's CDR3 is CASSMFEQPQHF. CDR3 sequence (DNA): TGTGCCAGTAGTATGTTCGAGCAGCCCCAGCATTTT.

The chain uses TRBV6-5 and TRBJ1-1; 9 bases line up with TRBD1. Germline values: CDR1 MNHEY, CDR2 SVGAGI. V was clipped by 0 bases and J by 4 bases; unmatched bases: 3. This CDR3 contains 15 residues. CDR3 sequence: CASSYSTGGGTEAFF. CDR3 bases: TGTGCCAGCAGTTACTCGACAGGGGGGGGCACTGAAGCTTTCTTT.

The rearrangement joins TRBV28 to TRBJ1-1, with D tentatively TRBD1 (6 bases). Per germline, CDR1 MDHEN and CDR2 SYDVKM. Between the trimmed V and J ends, which lost 6 bases and 2 bases, there was a span of 13 bases. The CDR3 extends over 14 amino acids. Written as DNA, the CDR3 is TGTGCCAGCAGACCAGGGACATTAAACACTGAAGCTTTCTTT. It specifies CASRPGTLNTEAFF. Full variable domain (missing parts from reference TRBV28 and TRBJ1-1): DVKVTQSSRYLVKRTGEKVFLECVQDMDHENMFWYRQDPGLGLRLIYFSYDVKMKEKGDIPEGYSVSREKKERFSLILESASTNQTSMYLCASRPGTLNTEAFFGQGTRLTVV.

The chain uses TRBV4-1 and TRBJ2-2, with 7 bases identical to TRBD2. The CDR3 contains 15 residues. J was trimmed by 6 bases and V by 3 bases; bases with no gene match: 7. Germline V gives CDR1 MGHRA, CDR2 YSYEKL. The CDR3 DNA sequence: TGCGCCAGCAGCCATCCCGGGGGGATCGCCGGGGAGCTGTTTTTT. This gives the protein CASSHPGGIAGELFF.